Below, 28 T cell receptor beta chains from the same sample are listed, as sequenced in a study of OX40 agonist ivuxolimab in advanced cancers. Receptor libraries were prepared by the immunoSEQ multiplex PCR assay. TCRdb stores this immuneACCESS table with in-frame sequences only. Part of the clones is absent; in the studies checked, under half of the shortfall reflects unresolved V genes, and no reason is known for the rest. The sample table holds approximately 40,000 clones, of which approximately 83% were seen once. The top ten clonotypes cover 20% to 25% of the sample. Material: CD4+ or CD8+ T cells sorted from blood, obtained in a trial of the OX40 agonist ivuxolimab. These receptors were obtained from an adult with an advanced solid tumor such as melanoma, head and neck, liver or kidney cancer.

As DNA, the CDR3 is TGTGCCAGCAGTCCCGGGGTCGGGTCCTACGAGCAGTACTTC. This sequence encodes CASSPGVGSYEQYF. The V call is TRBV5-6, the J call TRBJ2-7; a possible D gene is TRBD2 (5 bases). Germline CDR1 is SGHDT and CDR2 is YYEEEE. Trimming took off 5 bases at V and 1 base at J, with 13 bases between the two ends. The CDR3 loop spans 14 amino acids.

The J gene is TRBJ2-3, the V gene TRBV7-8; 9 bases are shared with TRBD2. The V gene end was trimmed by 5 bases and the J gene end by 5 bases; junction bases not matched to a gene: 11. From germline, CDR1 is SGHVS and CDR2 FQNEAQ. This CDR3 has 16 amino acids. The CDR3 DNA is TGTGCCAGCAGCGGCGGGCGGGGGGGCCTCGGAGATACGCAGTATTTT. This encodes CASSGGRGGLGDTQYF.

This chain joins TRBV7-2 and TRBJ1-3; a weak D match, TRBD1 (5 bases). V lost 5 bases and J lost 4, with 21 bases in between. The CDR3 totals 17 residues. From germline, CDR1 is SGHTA and CDR2 FQGNSA. The CDR3 is CASSRGTGGVEGNTIYF. For the CDR3, the DNA is TGTGCCAGCAGCCGGGGAACCGGAGGGGTGGAGGGAAACACCATATATTTT.

This clone was found many times. The chain links TRBV28 to TRBJ2-7; D possibly matches TRBD1 or TRBD2 (5 bases each). Looked up from germline, CDR1 is MDHEN and CDR2 is SYDVKM. V was trimmed by 3 bases and J by 2 bases, leaving 14 bases between them. The CDR3 runs 15 residues. The CDR3 DNA follows: TGTGCCAGCAGTTTTGGTGAGGGGACCCCCTACGAGCAGTACTTC. It encodes CASSFGEGTPYEQYF.

This chain links TRBV9 with TRBJ1-2; a weak D match, TRBD1 (6 bases). The CDR3 runs to 15 residues. Per germline, CDR1 SGDLS and CDR2 YYNGEE. The germline V and J ends were trimmed by 0 bases and 2 bases, with 11 bases remaining between them. The CDR3 sequence is CASSVGGGQNYGYTF. CDR3 DNA: TGTGCCAGCAGCGTAGGAGGGGGGCAAAACTATGGCTACACCTTC. Together with reference TRBV9 and TRBJ1-2, the CDR3 gives the full variable domain: DSGVTQTPKHLITATGQRVTLRCSPRSGDLSVYWYQQSLDQGLQFLIQYYNGEERAKGNILERFSAQQFPDLHSELNLSSLELGDSALYFCASSVGGGQNYGYTFGSGTRLTVV.

There are a few counts of this clone. The chain links TRBV27 to TRBJ1-5; 7 nucleotides line up with TRBD1. The CDR3 contains 15 residues. V shed 3 bases, J shed 2 bases, and the junction held 4 bases outside the gene matches. The germline gives CDR1 MNHEY, CDR2 SMNVEV (reference sequence). The CDR3 loop reads CASSLVGGRNQPQHF. The CDR3 region has the DNA TGTGCCAGCAGTTTGGTAGGGGGCCGCAATCAGCCCCAGCATTTT.

The chain links TRBV7-9 to TRBJ2-7, with a possible D match to TRBD2 (6 bases). Germline V gene lookup returns CDR1 SEHNR and CDR2 FQNEAQ (reference sequence). V gave up 4 bases and J gave up 5 bases, with 15 bases separating them. The CDR3 is 14 amino acids. The CDR3 nucleotides read TGTGCCAGCAGCTCCGTAGGCTCTAGCGACGAGCAGTACTTC. The encoded protein is CASSSVGSSDEQYF.

The V call is TRBV28, the J call TRBJ2-1, with TRBD2 as a possible D gene (6 bases). The CDR3 has 18 residues. V dropped 8 bases and J dropped 0 bases, with 23 bases sitting between them. CDR1 and CDR2 (germline): MDHEN, SYDVKM. This CDR3 reads CASSWGDGDSSSYNEQFF. CDR3 coding DNA: TGTGCCAGCTCGTGGGGAGATGGGGACTCGAGCTCCTACAATGAGCAGTTCTTC.

The chain's CDR3 is CATRQAFGPNSPLHF. CDR3 DNA sequence: TGTGCCACAAGACAGGCCTTTGGCCCGAATTCACCCCTCCACTTT. This sequence joins TRBV19 and TRBJ1-6, with TRBD1 as a possible D gene (6 bases). The CDR3 is 15 amino acids. CDR1 LNHDA and CDR2 SQIVND come from the germline V gene (reference sequence). The V end lost 10 bases, the J end lost 7 bases, and 20 bases lay between the germline ends.

The chain recombines TRBV5-4 with TRBJ1-2; 7 positions match TRBD1. Looked up from germline, CDR1 is SGHNT and CDR2 is YYREEE (reference sequence). J lost 6 bases, V lost 9 bases, and 11 bases had no gene match. The CDR3 covers 13 residues. The CDR3 region has the DNA TGTGCCACCCGGAGGGGGCGAGGGGATGGCTACACCTTC. Its protein is CATRRGRGDGYTF.

V and J are TRBV30 and TRBJ1-3; D gene unclear. Between the trimmed V and J ends, which lost 0 bases and 8 bases, there was a span of 11 bases. Germline V gene sequence: CDR1 GTSNPN, CDR2 SVGIG (reference sequence). The CDR3 spans 13 residues. The DNA for the CDR3 is TGTGCCTGGAGTGTCCTTCCCGGGGACACCATATATTTT. It is translated as CAWSVLPGDTIYF. The variable domain in full, with the rest retrieved from reference TRBV30 and TRBJ1-3, is SQTIHQWPATLVQPVGSPLSLECTVEGTSNPNLYWYRQAAGRGLQLLFYSVGIGQISSEVPQNLSASRPQDRQFILSSKKLLLSDSGFYLCAWSVLPGDTIYFGEGSWLTVV.

The CDR3 protein is CASTPDSYQPQHF. The CDR3 DNA reads as TGTGCCAGCACTCCGGACAGTTATCAGCCCCAGCATTTT. The chain uses TRBV6-1 and TRBJ1-5; possibly TRBD1 for D (6 bases). Germline CDR1 MNHNS, CDR2 SASEGT. This CDR3 has 13 residues. Trimming took off 7 bases at V and 5 bases at J, with 12 bases between the two ends.

The chain combines TRBV27 with TRBJ2-7, with 8 bases that match TRBD2. The V gene end was trimmed by 3 bases and the J gene end by 3 bases; junction bases not matched to a gene: 4. Per germline, CDR1 MNHEY and CDR2 SMNVEV (reference sequence). The CDR3 is 14 residues long. CDR3 sequence: CASSFSGSGYEQYF. CDR3 nucleotide sequence: TGTGCCAGCAGTTTCAGCGGGAGCGGCTACGAGCAGTACTTC.

Points on this clone: At one of its ends the junction is not consistent with the germline gene, which may arise from a read error. The genes are TRBV7-6 and TRBJ2-5; weak D call: TRBD1 (6 bases). CDR3 size: 17 residues. Germline V lookup: CDR1 SGHVS, CDR2 FNYEAQ. CDR3 in amino acids: CASSLDDSLQGIETQYF. CDR3 DNA sequence: TGTGCCAGCAGTTTAGATGATAGTTTGCAGGGGATTGAGACCCAGTACTTC.

CDR3 sequence: CASSQETGISSYEQYF. The DNA for the CDR3 is TGCGCCAGCAGCCAAGAGACCGGGATTAGCTCCTACGAGCAGTACTTC. The rearrangement joins TRBV4-1 to TRBJ2-7; D might be TRBD2 (5 bases). This CDR3 is 16 amino acids long. Germline V CDR1 and CDR2: MGHRA, YSYEKL. Trimming left V 0 bases short and J 0 bases short, with 12 bases between.

This chain connects TRBV7-6 to TRBJ1-5; unclear D gene. This CDR3 spans 15 amino acids. Germline V gene lookup returns CDR1 SGHVS and CDR2 FNYEAQ. V lost 1 base and J lost 5, with 12 bases in between. CDR3 bases: TGTGCCAGCAGCTTAGAGGCAGGACCCGATCAGCCCCAGCATTTT. Protein sequence: CASSLEAGPDQPQHF.

This rearrangement joins TRBV7-9 to TRBJ2-7; TRBD2 agrees at 8 bases. V shed 5 bases and J 1 base; nucleotides not matched to a gene: 7. Germline-derived CDR1 and CDR2 are SEHNR and FQNEAQ (reference sequence). This CDR3 is 15 amino acids long. CDR3 protein: CASSPREGGSYEQYF. CDR3 DNA: TGTGCCAGCAGCCCCCGGGAGGGCGGGTCCTACGAGCAGTACTTC.

The chain joins TRBV6-5 to TRBJ2-5, with D possibly called TRBD1 or TRBD2 (5 bases each). Matching the DNA end better, TRBJ2-7 makes the J call doubtful. The CDR3 extends over 13 amino acids. Germline V CDR1 and CDR2: MNHEY, SVGAGI. The CDR3 region has the DNA TGTGCCAGCTCGTACGGGACGGGATACGAGCAGTACTTC. It encodes CASSYGTGYEQYF.

This clone was observed a single time. The chain joins TRBV5-6 to TRBJ2-2; weak D call: TRBD1 (5 bases). The CDR3 loop spans 16 amino acids. Trimming cost V 4 bases and J 0 bases, with 13 bases left between them. The germline gives CDR1 SGHDT, CDR2 YYEEEE. This CDR3 reads CASSTSRTTNTGELFF. In DNA, the CDR3 is TGTGCCAGCAGCACCTCCAGGACAACGAACACCGGGGAGCTGTTTTTT.

The V call is TRBV5-4, the J call TRBJ2-1; D unresolved. Trimming removed 4 bases at V and 10 bases at J, with 15 bases between. From germline, CDR1 is SGHNT and CDR2 YYREEE (reference sequence). The CDR3 consists of 13 residues. CDR3 region: CASSPLTRTEQFF. In DNA, the CDR3 is TGTGCCAGCAGCCCCTTAACCCGGACCGAGCAGTTCTTC. Full variable domain (missing parts from reference TRBV5-4 and TRBJ2-1): ETGVTQSPTHLIKTRGQQVTLRCSSQSGHNTVSWYQQALGQGPQFIFQYYREEENGRGNFPPRFSGLQFPNYSSELNVNALELDDSALYLCASSPLTRTEQFFGPGTRLTVL.

This chain links TRBV6-1 with TRBJ2-1, with 11 bases aligning to TRBD2. V lost 4 bases, J lost 8 bases, and 7 bases stayed unmatched. The CDR3 spans 15 residues. CDR1 is MNHNS, CDR2 SASEGT, per germline. The CDR3 spells CASSATSGSSHEQFF. The CDR3 DNA reads as TGTGCCAGCAGTGCCACTAGCGGGAGTTCACATGAGCAGTTCTTC.

In DNA form, the CDR3 reads TGTGCCAGCAGTTACTCGGGACAGGGCGAAGAGACCCAGTACTTC. This codes for CASSYSGQGEETQYF. This sequence joins TRBV6-5 and TRBJ2-5; 9 nucleotides agree with TRBD1. Germline trimming cut 0 bases from V and 3 bases from J; bases unmatched to any gene: 2. Germline V gene lookup returns CDR1 MNHEY and CDR2 SVGAGI. The CDR3 is 15 residues long.

The chain has TRBV7-9 and TRBJ2-5; D is possibly TRBD1 or TRBD2 (5 bases each). The CDR3 totals 14 residues. Germline V gene data show CDR1 as SEHNR and CDR2 as FQNEAQ (reference sequence). The V end lost 5 bases, the J end lost 2 bases, and 12 bases lay between the germline ends. CDR3 in DNA: TGTGCCAGCAGCGTCCGGGACGGGCAAGAGACCCAGTACTTC. Its protein is CASSVRDGQETQYF.

The V and J genes are TRBV28 and TRBJ1-5; D perhaps matches TRBD1 (5 bases). CDR3 length equals 16 residues. V lost 4 bases to trimming and J lost 4 bases, with 17 bases between them. The germline gives CDR1 MDHEN, CDR2 SYDVKM. Written as DNA, the CDR3 is TGTGCCAGCAGTTCCTTCACTTTGGACACAAATCAGCCCCAGCATTTT. Its translation is CASSSFTLDTNQPQHF.

This clone appeared once. This chain joins TRBV19 and TRBJ1-1, with a possible D match to TRBD1 (5 bases). V was cut by 5 bases and J by 0 bases, with 16 bases left in between. This CDR3 comprises 16 residues. Germline V CDR1 and CDR2: LNHDA, SQIVND (reference sequence). CDR3 in DNA: TGTGCCAGTAGTTTAACGGGACTGGTCATGAACACTGAAGCTTTCTTT. Translating it yields CASSLTGLVMNTEAFF. The whole variable domain, remainder taken from reference TRBV19 and TRBJ1-1, is DGGITQSPKYLFRKEGQNVTLSCEQNLNHDAMYWYRQDPGQGLRLIYYSQIVNDFQKGDIAEGYSVSREKKESFPLTVTSAQKNPTAFYLCASSLTGLVMNTEAFFGQGTRLTVV.

This clone showed up just once. The rearrangement joins TRBV14 to TRBJ2-5; tentative D call: TRBD1 (6 bases). The DNA end is more similar to TRBJ2-7, so the J call may be wrong. From germline, CDR1 is SGHDN and CDR2 FVKESK. This CDR3 contains 14 residues. The CDR3 protein is CASSLRDNSYEQYF. The DNA for the CDR3 is TGTGCCAGCAGCCTCCGGGACAACTCCTACGAGCAGTACTTC.

V usage is TRBV14 and J usage is TRBJ2-7; D is possibly TRBD2 (6 bases). Germline V CDR1 and CDR2: SGHDN, FVKESK. CDR3 size: 14 residues. V lost 1 base and J lost 7, with 14 bases in between. The CDR3 coding sequence is TGTGCCAGCAGCCAAGGTCCGGGAGCGTGGGAGCAGTACTTC. Its translation is CASSQGPGAWEQYF.

The chain recombines TRBV30 with TRBJ2-7, with D uncertain. The CDR3 extends over 14 amino acids. Trimming cost V 0 bases and J 0 bases, with 9 bases left between them. The germline V gene encodes CDR1 GTSNPN and CDR2 SVGIG (reference sequence). The CDR3 is CAWSVQFLSYEQYF. The DNA for the CDR3 is TGTGCCTGGAGTGTACAGTTCCTCTCCTACGAGCAGTACTTC. Supplemented by reference TRBV30 and TRBJ2-7, the full variable domain reads SQTIHQWPATLVQPVGSPLSLECTVEGTSNPNLYWYRQAAGRGLQLLFYSVGIGQISSEVPQNLSASRPQDRQFILSSKKLLLSDSGFYLCAWSVQFLSYEQYFGPGTRLTVT.